These 25 T cell receptor beta chains share one sample of origin, sequenced in a study of CD8+ T cells in alopecia areata. Sequencing used cDNA as its template, made by extracting RNA and reverse transcribing it. Measured with immunoSEQ multiplex PCR; TCRdb has only the in-frame clones, and not every one. The table lists about 150,000 clones, around 47% of them singletons, with roughly 7.5% in the top ten. The material sequenced was CD4+ T cells sorted from blood. The receptors shown here come from a human donor with alopecia areata.

V usage is TRBV29-1 and J usage is TRBJ1-1; D gene uncertain. V was clipped by 0 bases and J by 2 bases, with 1 base between them. CDR1 SQVTM and CDR2 ANQGSEA come from the germline V gene. This CDR3 is built from 11 residues. CDR3 sequence: CSVEDNTEAFF. The CDR3 coding sequence is TGCAGCGTTGAAGATAACACTGAAGCTTTCTTT. Variable domain in full (rest from reference TRBV29-1 and TRBJ1-1): SAVISQKPSRDICQRGTSLTIQCQVDSQVTMMFWYRQQPGQSLTLIATANQGSEATYESGFVIDKFPISRPNLTFSTLTVSNMSPEDSSIYLCSVEDNTEAFFGQGTRLTVV.

This clone was counted only a few times. V is TRBV29-1 and J is TRBJ1-1; perhaps TRBD1 as D (5 bases). This CDR3 is built from 14 residues. The germline V gene encodes CDR1 SQVTM and CDR2 ANQGSEA. Between the trimmed V and J ends, which lost 4 bases and 1 base, there was a span of 13 bases. The CDR3 loop reads CSVVLGRGNTEAFF. The DNA for the CDR3 is TGCAGCGTTGTACTGGGGCGTGGGAACACTGAAGCTTTCTTT. The full variable domain, its missing parts supplied by reference TRBV29-1 and TRBJ1-1, is SAVISQKPSRDICQRGTSLTIQCQVDSQVTMMFWYRQQPGQSLTLIATANQGSEATYESGFVIDKFPISRPNLTFSTLTVSNMSPEDSSIYLCSVVLGRGNTEAFFGQGTRLTVV.

This chain uses TRBV29-1 with TRBJ1-5, with D tentatively TRBD1 (5 bases). Trimming took off 6 bases at V and 4 bases at J, with 10 bases between the two ends. There are 12 residues in the CDR3. Germline CDR1 reads SQVTM; CDR2 reads ANQGSEA. CDR3 loop: CSVSEGNQPQHF. CDR3 DNA: TGCAGCGTAAGTGAGGGGAATCAGCCCCAGCATTTT.

The chain links TRBV30 to TRBJ1-1, with TRBD1 identical over 9 bases. The germline gives CDR1 GTSNPN, CDR2 SVGIG (reference sequence). After removal of 4 bases from V and 8 bases from J, the junction contained 5 bases not matched to a gene. CDR3 size: 12 residues. Here the CDR3 reads CAWKGQGSEAFF. The CDR3 DNA sequence: TGTGCCTGGAAGGGACAGGGCTCCGAAGCTTTCTTT.

J is TRBJ2-3 and V is TRBV30, with D perhaps TRBD1 (6 bases). This CDR3 spans 18 amino acids. V was shortened by 3 bases and J by 4 bases, with 26 bases between the two germline ends. Germline lookup yields CDR1 GTSNPN and CDR2 SVGIG (reference sequence). CDR3 nucleotide sequence: TGTGCCTGGAGCTCGGGGCAGGGGCGATACTCAGGAGCAGATACGCAGTATTTT. Its translation is CAWSSGQGRYSGADTQYF.

Notes on this clone: Other DNA sequences in the same sample also yield this CDR3. This chain uses TRBV27 with TRBJ1-2; D uncertain. The V end lost 0 bases, the J end lost 4 bases, and 6 bases lay between the germline ends. The germline gives CDR1 MNHEY, CDR2 SMNVEV (reference sequence). The CDR3 length is 13 residues. The CDR3 nucleotides read TGTGCCAGCAGTTTATCGGGCCTCTATGGCTACACCTTC. Amino acids: CASSLSGLYGYTF.

This clone was detected only a few times. In the same sample, other DNA sequences code for this CDR3. The V and J genes are TRBV29-1 and TRBJ1-1; no firm D call. The CDR3 is made up of 11 amino acids. Trimming pared 4 bases from V and 1 base from J, leaving 4 bases between. From germline, CDR1 is SQVTM and CDR2 ANQGSEA. The CDR3 here is CSVVRNTEAFF. CDR3 DNA: TGCAGCGTTGTTAGGAACACTGAAGCTTTCTTT.

J is TRBJ2-6 and V is TRBV29-1, with 9 bases aligning to TRBD2. Germline CDR1 reads SQVTM; CDR2 reads ANQGSEA. Unmatched junction bases numbered 12, after V lost 7 bases and J lost 2 bases. This CDR3 region has 17 residues. Here the CDR3 DNA reads TGCAGCGCCCAATTAGCGGGAGTCCGCCCTGGGGCCAACGTCCTGACTTTC. It encodes CSAQLAGVRPGANVLTF.

The chain couples TRBV5-6 to TRBJ2-7, with 7 bases fitting TRBD1. This CDR3 has 13 amino acids. The V and J ends lost 0 bases and 5 bases, in that order; junction bases with no gene match: 2. Germline V gene data show CDR1 as SGHDT and CDR2 as YYEEEE. CDR3: CASSLDRGHEQYF. Written as DNA, the CDR3 is TGTGCCAGCAGCTTGGACAGGGGCCACGAGCAGTACTTC.

The chain recombines TRBV6-1 with TRBJ2-3, with D possibly matching TRBD2 (5 bases). The CDR3 extends over 15 amino acids. Germline V gene data show CDR1 as MNHNS and CDR2 as SASEGT. Between the trimmed V and J ends, which lost 4 bases and 3 bases, there was a span of 14 bases. CDR3 sequence reads: CASSVDGTRTDTQYF. Here the CDR3 DNA reads TGTGCCAGCAGTGTTGACGGCACTAGGACAGATACGCAGTATTTT.

The chain joins TRBV5-1 to TRBJ1-1; a possible D gene is TRBD1 (5 bases). This CDR3 has 13 amino acids. The germline V gene has CDR1 SGHRS and CDR2 YFSETQ. V was shortened by 4 bases and J by 1 base, with 8 bases between the two germline ends. In DNA form, the CDR3 reads TGCGCCAGCAGCGTCCAGGGGAACACTGAAGCTTTCTTT. This gives the protein CASSVQGNTEAFF.

The gene calls are TRBV10-3 and TRBJ1-2; no clear D gene. Germline CDR1 ENHRY, CDR2 SYGVKD. The CDR3 loop spans 13 amino acids. Trimming left V 6 bases short and J 0 bases short, with 8 bases between. CDR3 protein: CAISDASNYGYTF. As DNA, the CDR3 is TGTGCCATCAGCGACGCATCTAACTATGGCTACACCTTC.

The J gene is TRBJ2-1, the V gene TRBV20-1; 7 bases agree with TRBD2. V lost 6 bases to trimming and J lost 8 bases; unmatched junction nucleotides: 4. CDR1 is DFQATT, CDR2 SNEGSKA, per germline (reference sequence). The CDR3 sequence is 11 residues long. DNA of the CDR3: TGCAGTGCAAGACGGGGGGATGAGCAGTTCTTC. Translated: CSARRGDEQFF.

The chain employs TRBV5-6 and TRBJ1-5, with unresolved D. Trimming removed 1 base at V and 5 bases at J, with 13 bases between. The CDR3 is 15 amino acids. The germline V gene encodes CDR1 SGHDT and CDR2 YYEEEE. The CDR3 DNA is TGTGCCAGCAGCTTGACGAGACAAATCCATCAGCCCCAGCATTTT. It yields the protein CASSLTRQIHQPQHF. The full variable domain, with the rest looked up from reference TRBV5-6 and TRBJ1-5, is DAGVTQSPTHLIKTRGQQVTLRCSPKSGHDTVSWYQQALGQGPQFIFQYYEEEERQRGNFPDRFSGHQFPNYSSELNVNALLLGDSALYLCASSLTRQIHQPQHFGDGTRLSIL.

V is TRBV27 and J is TRBJ2-2; TRBD2 matches 11 bases. The CDR3 covers 16 residues. Germline V gene data show CDR1 as MNHEY and CDR2 as SMNVEV (reference sequence). V gave up 4 bases and J gave up 0 bases; unmatched junction bases: 1. The CDR3 spells CASSWGLAANTGELFF. The CDR3, as DNA: TGTGCCAGCAGTTGGGGACTAGCGGCGAACACCGGGGAGCTGTTTTTT.

Only a few counts were recorded for this clone. This sequence joins TRBV29-1 and TRBJ2-1; 7 nucleotides align to TRBD1. The CDR3 totals 14 residues. Per germline, CDR1 SQVTM and CDR2 ANQGSEA. The CDR3 reads CSSTGSNGYNEQFF. The DNA of the CDR3 is TGCAGTTCGACAGGGTCGAACGGATACAATGAGCAGTTCTTC.

This sequence joins TRBV10-3 and TRBJ2-3; a possible D gene is TRBD1 (5 bases). Germline-derived CDR1 and CDR2 are ENHRY and SYGVKD. V lost 4 bases and J lost 1, with 12 bases in between. The length of the CDR3 is 15 residues. CDR3 sequence (DNA): TGTGCCATCAGTGCTCAGGGTAGGGGCACAGATACGCAGTATTTT. This sequence encodes CAISAQGRGTDTQYF.

In DNA form, the CDR3 reads TGTGCCAGCAGTTTCGGGGACAGGGCTACCGAGCAGTACTTC. This sequence encodes CASSFGDRATEQYF. V is TRBV28 and J is TRBJ2-7, with 9 positions matching TRBD1. J was trimmed by 6 bases and V by 3 bases; bases with no gene match: 6. Germline V gene sequence: CDR1 MDHEN, CDR2 SYDVKM. The CDR3 runs to 14 residues.

The CDR3 DNA is TGTGCCAGCAGCAGCCACATCGCGGGGGGGAACACCGGGGAGCTGTTTTTT. Residues: CASSSHIAGGNTGELFF. This chain connects TRBV5-6 to TRBJ2-2; 8 bases map to TRBD2. From germline, CDR1 is SGHDT and CDR2 YYEEEE. Trimming removed 4 bases from V and 1 base from J; junction bases left unmatched: 9. The CDR3 extends over 17 amino acids.

This clone has only a few counts. For the CDR3, the DNA is TGTGCCTCACCCCACGCTGGTGAGCAGTTCTTC. The encoded protein is CASPHAGEQFF. The chain joins TRBV30 to TRBJ2-1; no firm D call. This CDR3 has 11 residues. V gave up 7 bases and J gave up 9 bases, with 13 bases separating them. Germline values: CDR1 GTSNPN, CDR2 SVGIG (reference sequence).

This clone was found a few times. The chain is built from TRBV7-2 and TRBJ2-6, with 8 bases identical to TRBD2. Germline CDR1 is SGHTA and CDR2 is FQGNSA. V trimming: 5 bases; J trimming: 0 bases; junction bases outside the gene matches: 6. The CDR3 is 17 residues long. The CDR3 DNA sequence: TGTGCCAGCAGCATTAGCGGGGCCTCCTCTGGGGCCAACGTCCTGACTTTC. The encoded protein is CASSISGASSGANVLTF.

The chain uses TRBV5-1 and TRBJ2-5; D remains unclear. Trimming removed 4 bases from V and 3 bases from J, with 7 bases in between. The germline V gene encodes CDR1 SGHRS and CDR2 YFSETQ. This CDR3 is 12 amino acids long. The CDR3: CASSLPEETQYF. CDR3 sequence (DNA): TGCGCCAGCAGCCTCCCTGAAGAGACCCAGTACTTC.

The chain is built from TRBV30 and TRBJ2-3; 8 bases align to TRBD2. Looked up from germline, CDR1 is GTSNPN and CDR2 is SVGIG (reference sequence). The CDR3 is made up of 15 amino acids. Trimming took 1 base from V and 3 from J; bases not matched to a gene: 6. The CDR3 DNA reads TGTGCCTGGAGTGGTATCGGCGGGAGGACAGATACGCAGTATTTT. Amino acids: CAWSGIGGRTDTQYF. Full variable domain (missing parts from reference TRBV30 and TRBJ2-3): SQTIHQWPATLVQPVGSPLSLECTVEGTSNPNLYWYRQAAGRGLQLLFYSVGIGQISSEVPQNLSASRPQDRQFILSSKKLLLSDSGFYLCAWSGIGGRTDTQYFGPGTRLTVL.

This clone has just a few counts. V usage is TRBV28 and J usage is TRBJ2-5; 7 bases match TRBD1. The V gene end was trimmed by 6 bases and the J gene end by 3 bases; junction bases not matched to a gene: 7. The germline gives CDR1 MDHEN, CDR2 SYDVKM. This CDR3 contains 14 residues. Here the CDR3 reads CASRAGTAKETQYF. CDR3 coding DNA: TGTGCCAGCAGGGCCGGGACAGCTAAAGAGACCCAGTACTTC.

The CDR3 region has the DNA TGCGCCAGCAGCTCCGTGACACAACCCACCGGGGAGCTGTTTTTT. It translates to CASSSVTQPTGELFF. The V call is TRBV5-1, the J call TRBJ2-2; D gene uncertain. With 3 bases removed from V and 4 bases from J, the gap between germline ends came to 13 bases. Per the germline V gene, CDR1 is SGHRS and CDR2 is YFSETQ. The CDR3 contains 15 residues.